Listed here are 2 T cell receptor beta chains from one sample, sequenced in a study of vaccination and CD4 T cells after COVID-19. Their antigens remain unidentified. Treatment reported: roughly ten-day PBMC culture with coronavirus spike peptide pools or control peptides (ViraFEST assay). An Oncomine TCR Beta short-read assay was used to sequence the DNA from cultured CD4+ T cells. One entry per CDR3 protein results from TCRdb running MiXCR on the PCR reads. The data hold around 10,000 distinct CDR3 sequences, with around 30% observed a single time. Sequences were obtained from cultured CD4+ T cells from blood. The receptors shown here come from a human donor with COVID-19.

This clonotype was picked up one time. V usage is TRBV20-1 and J usage is TRBJ2-1; D is ambiguous. The length of the CDR3 is 12 residues. Per germline, CDR1 DFQATT and CDR2 SNEGSKA (reference sequence). Trimming stripped 6 bases from V and 6 bases from J, with 12 bases between. The CDR3 nucleotides are TGCAGTGCCTCAACAACGGGCAATGAGCAGTTCTTC. Its translation: CSASTTGNEQFF.

The chain links TRBV28 to TRBJ1-5, with unresolved D. Trimming cost V 0 bases and J 4 bases, with 16 bases left between them. The CDR3 is 17 residues long. CDR1 MDHEN and CDR2 SYDVKM come from the germline V gene. The CDR3 DNA reads TGTGCCAGCAGTTTATGGGCTGGTCAGAAATTAAATCAGCCCCAGCATTTT. It is translated as CASSLWAGQKLNQPQHF.